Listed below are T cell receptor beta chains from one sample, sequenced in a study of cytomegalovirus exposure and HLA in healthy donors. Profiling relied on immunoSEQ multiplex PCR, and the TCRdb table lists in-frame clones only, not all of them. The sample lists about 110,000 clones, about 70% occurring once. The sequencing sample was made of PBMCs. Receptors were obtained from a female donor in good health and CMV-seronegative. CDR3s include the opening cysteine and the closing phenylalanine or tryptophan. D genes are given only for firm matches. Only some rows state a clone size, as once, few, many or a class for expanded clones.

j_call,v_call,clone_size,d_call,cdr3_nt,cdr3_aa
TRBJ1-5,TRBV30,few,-,TGTGCCTGGGGGCGGGATAGCAATCAGCCCCAGCATTTT,CAWGRDSNQPQHF
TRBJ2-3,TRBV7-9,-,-,TGTGCCAGCAGCTTATCTACCCCCCGCGTGGATACGCAGTATTTT,CASSLSTPRVDTQYF
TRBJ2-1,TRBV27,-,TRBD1,TGTGCCAGCAGTTTCCTGGACAGGGGGAGGAATGAGCAGTTCTTC,CASSFLDRGRNEQFF
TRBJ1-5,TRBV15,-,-,TGTGCCACCAGCAGACGGGGGGTTGTCGGCTGGGGCGGTCAGCCCCAGCATTTT,CATSRRGVVGWGGQPQHF
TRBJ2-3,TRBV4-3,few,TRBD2,TGCGCCAGCAGCCAAGGGTCTAGCGGTACTAGCACAGATACGCAGTATTTT,CASSQGSSGTSTDTQYF
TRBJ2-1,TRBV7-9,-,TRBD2,TGTGCCAGCAGCCCGCGCGGACTAGCGGAGTACAATGAGCAGTTCTTC,CASSPRGLAEYNEQFF
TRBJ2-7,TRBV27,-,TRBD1,TGTGCCAGCAGTTCTAACTCAGGGGGAGAGCAGTACTTC,CASSSNSGGEQYF
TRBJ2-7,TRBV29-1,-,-,TGCAGCGTTGCTCAGGGTAACGAGCAGTACTTC,CSVAQGNEQYF
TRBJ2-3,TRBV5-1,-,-,TGCGCCAGCCGCTGGGACACGCACACAGATACGCAGTATTTT,CASRWDTHTDTQYF
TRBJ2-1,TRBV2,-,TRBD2,TGTGCCAGCAGTGACGCGGGAGGCCCCTCCAATGAGCAGTTCTTC,CASSDAGGPSNEQFF
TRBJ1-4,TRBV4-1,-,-,TGCGCCAGCAGCCAACAGGGTCTTAATGAAAAACTGTTTTTT,CASSQQGLNEKLFF
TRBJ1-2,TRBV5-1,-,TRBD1,TGCGCCAGCAGCGCCCGACAGGGGCCTAACTATGGCTACACCTTC,CASSARQGPNYGYTF
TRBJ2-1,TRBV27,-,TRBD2,TGTGCCAGCAGCTGGGCGGGACTAGCGGGACCAATGGCCTTTGAGCAGTTCTTC,CASSWAGLAGPMAFEQFF
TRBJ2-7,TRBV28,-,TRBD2,TGTGCCAGCAGTTGGGCTGGGAGCGGGAGGTCCTACGAGCAGTACTTC,CASSWAGSGRSYEQYF
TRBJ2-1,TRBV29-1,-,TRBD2,TGCAGCGTCGGGGGACTAGCGGGTGGGGATGAGCAGTTCTTC,CSVGGLAGGDEQFF
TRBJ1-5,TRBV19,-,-,TGTGCCAGTAGTTTCATTGAGGATCAGCCCCAGCATTTT,CASSFIEDQPQHF
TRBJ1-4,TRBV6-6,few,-,TGTGCCAGCAAGAGGGGGAGTAAGGAAAAACTGTTTTTT,CASKRGSKEKLFF
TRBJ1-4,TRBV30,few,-,TGTGCCTGGAGCCCTACCGGGATTGAAAAACTGTTTTTT,CAWSPTGIEKLFF
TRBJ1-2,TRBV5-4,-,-,TGTGCCAGCAGCTTGGCCGGAACGGGGGGCTACACCTTC,CASSLAGTGGYTF
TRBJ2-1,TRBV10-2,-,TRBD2,TGCGCCAGCAGTGAGACTAGCGGGATGAATGAGCAGTTCTTC,CASSETSGMNEQFF
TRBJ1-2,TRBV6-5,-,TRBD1,TGTGCCAGCAAGCGGACAGGTACCGGGGGCTACACCTTC,CASKRTGTGGYTF
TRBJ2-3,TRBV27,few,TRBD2,TGTGCCAGCAGTCAAAGGGGACTAGCGGGAGGGTTGTTCACAGATACGCAGTATTTT,CASSQRGLAGGLFTDTQYF
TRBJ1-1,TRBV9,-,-,TGTGCCAGCAGCGTAGGTGGCAGGGGAAAGAACACTGAAGCTTTCTTT,CASSVGGRGKNTEAFF
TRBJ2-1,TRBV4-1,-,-,TGCGCCAGCAGCCAAGAAAGGCAGGGTGGCAATGAGCAGTTCTTC,CASSQERQGGNEQFF
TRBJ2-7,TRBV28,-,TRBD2,TGTGCCAGCAGTTTAAATCTAGCGGGGACCTACGAGCAGTACTTC,CASSLNLAGTYEQYF
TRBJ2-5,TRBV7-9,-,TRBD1,TGTGCCAGCCGGGACAGGACACAAGAGACCCAGTACTTC,CASRDRTQETQYF
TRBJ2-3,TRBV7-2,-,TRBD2,TGTGCCAGCAGCCCACAAGCGGGATTAGCAGATACGCAGTATTTT,CASSPQAGLADTQYF
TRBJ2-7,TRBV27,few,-,TGTGCCAGCAGTCCTGGGCCGGGAAGAGGGCCCTACGAGCAGTACTTC,CASSPGPGRGPYEQYF
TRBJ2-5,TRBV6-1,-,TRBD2,TGTGCCAGCAGTGATAGCGGGGAGACCCAGTACTTC,CASSDSGETQYF
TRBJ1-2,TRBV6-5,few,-,TGTGCCAGCAGTTACTCCGGGGCAGGGGCGAACTATGGCTACACCTTC,CASSYSGAGANYGYTF
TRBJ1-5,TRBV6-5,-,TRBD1,TGTGCCAGCAGTTTTCGGACAGGCTATCAGCCCCAGCATTTT,CASSFRTGYQPQHF
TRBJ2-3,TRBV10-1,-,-,TGCGCCAGCAGTGAGTATCCAGGGGAGAGAACAGATACGCAGTATTTT,CASSEYPGERTDTQYF
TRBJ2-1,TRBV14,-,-,TGTGCCAGCAGCCACCCCGGGGGTCTGGGCGAGCAGTTCTTC,CASSHPGGLGEQFF
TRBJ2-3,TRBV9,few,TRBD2,TGTGCCAGCAGCGTCGGCCTAGCGGCTAGCACAGATACGCAGTATTTT,CASSVGLAASTDTQYF
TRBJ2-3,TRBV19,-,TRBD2,TGTGCCAGTAGTATGCTAGCACTAGCGGGAGGCAGCACAGATACGCAGTATTTT,CASSMLALAGGSTDTQYF
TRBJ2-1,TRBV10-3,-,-,TGTGCCATCAGGGACGACTTAGGACAGACCAATGAGCAGTTCTTC,CAIRDDLGQTNEQFF
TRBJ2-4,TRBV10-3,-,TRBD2,TGTGCCATCAGTGATGTGGCGGGAGGGGGTGACATTCAGTACTTC,CAISDVAGGGDIQYF
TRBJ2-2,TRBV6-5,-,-,TGTGCCAGCAAGGCGTGGGGCTCTAACACCGGGGAGCTGTTTTTT,CASKAWGSNTGELFF
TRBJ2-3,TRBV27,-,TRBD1,TGTGCCAGCAGTTTACGCGACAGGGGGCTCACAGATACGCAGTATTTT,CASSLRDRGLTDTQYF
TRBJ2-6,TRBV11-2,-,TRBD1,TGTGCCAGCACCACTATCCGGGACAGGGGGGGTCCTGGGGCCAACGTCCTGACTTTC,CASTTIRDRGGPGANVLTF
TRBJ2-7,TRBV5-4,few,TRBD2,TGTGCCAGCAGCCCGGGATTCAGCGGGGGCTCCAATTACGAGCAGTACTTC,CASSPGFSGGSNYEQYF